This T cell receptor beta chain was retrieved from a study of cytomegalovirus exposure and HLA in healthy donors (dated by TCRdb to about 2017). Describing the broader study: An earlier analysis of several hundred of the donors reported approximately 270 Gb of sequence data and more than 90 million unique TCR beta sequences from 150 million to 200 million T cells. The number of donors typed differed by locus, with about 629-630 for A, B, C, DRB1 and DQB1, roughly 520 for DQA1, nearly 610 for DPA1, and some 450 for DPB1. An earlier analysis of approximately 580 of the donors used high-throughput TCR beta sequencing to judge whether each TCR beta V gene segment behaved as functional or pseudogenic. A later genetic analysis used genome-wide SNP genotypes for about 60% of the roughly 700 donors, treating that subset as a discovery cohort. To predict cytomegalovirus infection status, the study brought together high-throughput TCR immunosequencing, statistical association of individual TCRs with disease status, and machine learning. Rather than using new phenotypic data, the later analysis identified candidate immune exposures from TCR beta sequences and from how often those sequences occurred across donors. Alongside the repertoire data, information on donor age, sex, ethnicity and CMV serostatus was compiled. An early release that covered about 640 HLA-typed donors contained 300 to 350 gigabases of sequencing data and about 93 million unique TCR sequences. The study aimed to test whether cataloging public T cell receptors could reveal signatures of past pathogen exposure. Every repertoire in the discovery cohort had been generated on one and the same sequencing platform. To study patterns of TCR occurrence, a later analysis re-analyzed previously published TCR beta repertoires from 666 donors and added high-resolution HLA genotyping. HLA typing covered class I and class II loci at four-digit resolution. Several DR-DQ haplotypes were treated as single units for association and clustering because of strong linkage in the cohort. Of the 300 to 450 genotyped donors, roughly 80% were placed in the genetic ancestry cluster associated with self-reported Caucasian donors. Among 350 to 400 genotyped donors of the cohort, an average of roughly 240,000 unique TCR beta nucleotide sequences were sequenced per donor, roughly a sixth of them non-productive. The T cell repertoires of 700 or so subjects were profiled by immunosequencing and related to cytomegalovirus serostatus. Besides the first cohort of about 730 subjects, a separate validation cohort made up of roughly 120 different subjects was used.

Overall study outcomes, separate from this receptor: In a later analysis, some 18,000 TCR beta sequences were associated with specific HLA alleles at a false discovery rate of 0.05. For the cohort, immune exposure information was limited to CMV serostatus. According to a later analysis, TCR association rates differed among HLA loci, with DRB1 alleles showing the most associated TCRs and HLA-C alleles showing the fewest. Most CMV-associated TCR beta chains appeared to be HLA-restricted in a later analysis, and the HLA associations seemed to be driven largely by CMV exposure. In both the original and validation cohorts, the classifier was reported to diagnose cytomegalovirus status with high specificity and sensitivity. The authors suggested that the approach could potentially be generalized to other disease states and immunological phenotypes. Linkage disequilibrium might explain the correlated functional status among segregating V segments, but an unknown experimental factor could not be excluded. A later genetic analysis associated a missense DCLRE1C variant with V-gene and J-gene trimming of TCR beta chains, and an independent cohort replicated the association. Only TCR beta chains were sequenced in this cohort, and the absence of alpha or paired-chain data limited detectable features. According to a later analysis, parvovirus B19, influenza, CMV and Epstein-Barr virus appeared linked to several top co-occurrence clusters. In vitro tests confirmed that three of the cytomegalovirus-associated TCR beta chains recognize cytomegalovirus antigens. While some public TCRs were present in many individuals, most TCR sequences turned up only very rarely across donors. Compared with equally common non-associated chains, HLA-associated TCR beta chains in a later analysis were more clonally expanded and had lower generation probabilities. In a later genetic analysis, fewer N-insertions in productive TCRs were reported among donors in an Asian-associated ancestry cluster than the roughly 700-donor mean. The earlier analysis of 450 to 700 of the donors excluded approximately 15 rarely observed V segments, including chromosome 9 orphons, because counts were too low. In the study, around 150 TCR beta chains were listed as associated with cytomegalovirus. A further reported finding was that TCR beta sequences accurately predicted the HLA-A and HLA-B alleles for most subjects in the first cohort. Because some donors lacked HLA typing at each locus, the association tests relied only on the typed subset. The 87-base-pair reads could not distinguish some IMGT-functional V segments, including TRBV6-2 and TRBV6-3, so those segments were excluded. A cluster of highly shared sequence variants was judged likely to be a technical artifact of the sequencing pipeline. An earlier analysis of some 560 of the donors showed that most TCR beta V segments appeared in productive rearrangements either about 90% or about 30% of the time, which broadly matched IMGT annotations. Strong co-occurrence of HLA alleles, especially DR and DQ, made assigning TCR associations to individual alleles difficult. Presence/absence analyses assumed roughly uniform sequencing depth across donors, an assumption that may not hold.

CDR1 and CDR2 (SNHLY, FYNNEI) derive from the germline V gene. Measured from the cysteine to the phenylalanine, the CDR3 is 12 residues long. Here the CDR3 DNA is all that survives: 36 bases in frame from base 1. Note on this clone: The antigen it recognizes is unknown. An end of the junction does not agree with germline; a read error may underlie this.

Libraries were built with the immunoSEQ multiplex PCR assay. A mixture of 60 forward primers for TCR Vbeta segments and 13 reverse primers for TCR Jbeta segments was used in the multiplex PCR. Amplification of the CDR3 region of rearranged TCR beta genes was performed with a multiplex PCR assay on genomic DNA. On the Illumina HiSeq System, the amplified TCR beta libraries were sequenced as 87-base-pair reads. In the original analysis: A later analysis counted tens of millions of unique TCR beta chains across the 600 to 850 repertoires, and roughly 10 million of these chains were shared by at least two donors. To remove PCR and sequencing errors, raw reads were error-corrected and collapsed into unique sequences using a nearest-neighbor algorithm that merged closely related sequences. To assign V, D and J gene segments, CDR3 sequences were aligned to IMGT reference sequences. For a sequence to be retained, a match of at least six nucleotides to both a V gene segment and a J gene segment was required. A rearrangement counted as productive if the CDR3 had no stop codons and remained in frame with V and J, and every other rearrangement counted as non-productive. CDR3 was defined by IMGT convention, running from the second conserved V-encoded cysteine to the conserved J-encoded phenylalanine. In an earlier analysis of 500 to 650 of the donors, sequences lacking an unambiguous match to a single V gene segment were excluded. In an earlier analysis of some 590 of the donors, a V segment was called functional when productive rearrangements were above 56.7%, and segregating when the standard deviation between donors exceeded 5%. A statistical classification framework was built to diagnose cytomegalovirus status from the catalog of TCR beta chain sequences. In a later analysis, TCR nucleotide sequences were compared against IMGT/GENE-DB human TR gene sequences so that V and J genes could be assigned. A later analysis assigned CDR3 sequences and most-parsimonious VDJ recombination scenarios with the TCRdist pipeline. In a later analysis, each TCR beta chain was defined by its CDR3 amino acid sequence together with its V-gene family, and reads lacking a unique V-gene family were excluded. As a way to deal with suspected cross-contamination and a sequencing artifact, a later analysis dropped under 600 nucleotide sequences that were highly shared and had low generation probability. In a later analysis, a clonal expansion index for each public chain was calculated from normalized within-repertoire ranks of inferred template counts. Generation probabilities in a later analysis came from a VDJ recombination model fitted to out-of-frame rearrangements, and those results were checked against IGoR. A later analysis scored TCR-TCR, TCR-HLA and TCR-CMV co-occurrence with hypergeometric tests, applying a repertoire-size bias correction to TCR pairs. False discovery rates were estimated in a later analysis by permuting HLA or CMV assignments 20 times. In a later analysis, co-occurring TCRs were grouped using DBSCAN, with TCRdist sequence similarity added in when clustering inside HLA-allele-positive subsets. Repertoires with fewer than 30,000 or more than 120,000 public chains were left out of co-occurrence clustering, as were a handful of repertoires with anomalous nucleotide sharing. TCRdb limited this immuneACCESS table to in-frame rearrangements with V and J called. A share of clones is missing; checked studies link under half to unresolved V genes, and the rest is unexplained. The V and J calls and the clone size are those of that table, but D and trimming were determined from the DNA. The sample's table lists a count of approximately 58,000 clones. The ten largest clones take up approximately 10% of the sample.

In total, about 650 healthy bone marrow donors made up the cohort. At the time of sampling, all cohort members were nominally healthy, though unrecorded immune exposures were likely present. The donor tested CMV seropositive and was one of the 289 seropositive cohort members. A peripheral blood sample was provided by each donor, and peripheral blood mononuclear cells were used for TCR beta sequencing. Genomic DNA extraction from the blood cell samples was performed with the Qiagen DNeasy Blood Extraction Kit. The source material was PBMCs. The chain is assembled from TRBV2 and TRBJ2-7, with no reliable assignment of the D segment. The clonotype comes from a woman between 45 and 65 years old in good health and CMV-seropositive. At the DNA level, the sequence is TGTGCCAGCGGTGAGGAGACCTACGAGCAGTACTTC. Its protein product is CASGEETYEQYF.